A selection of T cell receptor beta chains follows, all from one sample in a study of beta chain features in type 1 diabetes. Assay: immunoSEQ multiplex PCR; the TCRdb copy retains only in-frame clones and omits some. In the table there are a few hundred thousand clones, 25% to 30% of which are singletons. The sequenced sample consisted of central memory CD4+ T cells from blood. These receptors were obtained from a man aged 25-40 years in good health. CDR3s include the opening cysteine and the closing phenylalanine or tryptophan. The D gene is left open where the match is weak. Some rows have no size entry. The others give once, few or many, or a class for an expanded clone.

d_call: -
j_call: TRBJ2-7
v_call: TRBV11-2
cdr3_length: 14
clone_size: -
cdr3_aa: CASSPLGGQYEQYF
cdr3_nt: TGTGCCAGCAGCCCGCTCGGGGGCCAATACGAGCAGTACTTC

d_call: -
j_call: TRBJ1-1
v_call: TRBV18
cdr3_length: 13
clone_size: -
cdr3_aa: CASSPGRYTEAFF
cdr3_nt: TGTGCCAGCTCCCCTGGACGGTACACTGAAGCTTTCTTT

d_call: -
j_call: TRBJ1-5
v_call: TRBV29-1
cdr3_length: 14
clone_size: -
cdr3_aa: CSVCWGASNQPQHF
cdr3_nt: TGCAGCGTTTGTTGGGGGGCGAGCAATCAGCCCCAGCATTTT

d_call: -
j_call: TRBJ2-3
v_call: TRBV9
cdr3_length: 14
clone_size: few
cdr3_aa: CASSVGRFTDTQYF
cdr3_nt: TGTGCCAGCAGCGTAGGCAGGTTCACAGATACGCAGTATTTT

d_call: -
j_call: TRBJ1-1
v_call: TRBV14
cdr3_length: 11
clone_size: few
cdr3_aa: CASSLSTEAFF
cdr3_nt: TGTGCCAGCAGCCTCAGCACTGAAGCTTTCTTT

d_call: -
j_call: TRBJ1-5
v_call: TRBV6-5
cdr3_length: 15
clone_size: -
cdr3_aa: CASSYSSSVDQPQHF
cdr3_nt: TGTGCCAGCAGTTACTCGAGTTCGGTGGATCAGCCCCAGCATTTT

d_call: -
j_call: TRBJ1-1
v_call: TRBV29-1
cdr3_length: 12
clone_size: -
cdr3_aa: CSGRGLNTEAFF
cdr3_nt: TGCAGCGGGCGGGGTCTGAACACTGAAGCTTTCTTT

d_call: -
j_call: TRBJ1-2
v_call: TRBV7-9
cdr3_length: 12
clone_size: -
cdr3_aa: CASSWTEYGYTF
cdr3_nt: TGTGCCAGCAGCTGGACAGAGTACGGCTACACCTTC

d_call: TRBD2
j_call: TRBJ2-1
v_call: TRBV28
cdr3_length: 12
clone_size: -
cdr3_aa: CASSLRTSGQFF
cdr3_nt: TGTGCCAGCAGCCTTCGGACTAGCGGGCAGTTCTTC

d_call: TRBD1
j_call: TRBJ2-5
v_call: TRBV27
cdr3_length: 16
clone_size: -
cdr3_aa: CASRGPSTGGMETQYF
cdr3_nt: TGTGCCAGCAGGGGCCCATCGACAGGGGGCATGGAGACCCAGTACTTC

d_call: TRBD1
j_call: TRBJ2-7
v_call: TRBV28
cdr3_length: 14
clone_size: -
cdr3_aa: CASSLSGQGHEQYF
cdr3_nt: TGTGCCAGCAGTTTATCGGGACAGGGGCACGAGCAGTACTTC

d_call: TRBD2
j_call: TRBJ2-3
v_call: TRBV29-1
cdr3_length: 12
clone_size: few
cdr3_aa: CSVGGGSDTQYF
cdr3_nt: TGCAGCGTCGGGGGGGGCTCAGATACGCAGTATTTT

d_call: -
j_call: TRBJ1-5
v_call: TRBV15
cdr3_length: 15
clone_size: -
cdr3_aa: CATSREGVSNQPQHF
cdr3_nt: TGTGCCACCAGCCGAGAGGGGGTGAGCAATCAGCCCCAGCATTTT

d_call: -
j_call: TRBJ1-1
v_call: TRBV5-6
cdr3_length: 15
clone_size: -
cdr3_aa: CASSFRYAGGTEAFF
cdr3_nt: TGTGCCAGCAGCTTTCGGTATGCGGGAGGAACTGAAGCTTTCTTT

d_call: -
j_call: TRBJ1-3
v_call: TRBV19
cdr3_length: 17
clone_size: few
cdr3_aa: CASSTLRTAISGNTIYF
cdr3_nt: TGTGCCAGTAGTACCCTACGGACAGCTATCTCTGGAAACACCATATATTTT